These 27 T cell receptor beta chains were sequenced from one sample in a study of T cell clones after liver transplantation. Sequencing used immunoSEQ multiplex PCR; TCRdb keeps in-frame clones, though not all of them. The table includes approximately 22,000 clones, roughly 92% detected once. The sample in question was CD8+ T cells from blood, obtained roughly 25 months after liver transplant. These TCRs come from a human patient who received a liver transplant. Some T cells may be provided by the graft donor.

V usage is TRBV27 and J usage is TRBJ1-4, with 8 bases aligning to TRBD1. The CDR3 has 14 amino acids. CDR1 is MNHEY, CDR2 SMNVEV, per germline (reference sequence). Losses at the gene ends were 7 bases for V and 2 bases for J; bases not matched to a gene: 3. CDR3 DNA sequence: TGTGCCAGCAAGCCAGGGGGCACTAATGAAAAACTGTTTTTT. Encoded protein: CASKPGGTNEKLFF.

This chain uses TRBV21-1 with TRBJ1-5. TRBV21-1 is a listed pseudogene. The CDR3 loop spans 12 amino acids. In DNA form, the CDR3 reads TGTGCCCCCGCCAGTAGGGTTCAGCCCCAGCATTTT. This translates into CAPASRVQPQHF.

The chain is built from TRBV15 and TRBJ2-4, with TRBD2 matching over 14 bases. J lost 6 bases, V lost 3 bases, and 10 bases had no gene match. Per the germline V gene, CDR1 is LNHNV and CDR2 is YYDKDF (reference sequence). CDR3 length: 18 amino acids. CDR3: CATSSLGLAGGAGNIQYF. The CDR3 coding sequence is TGTGCCACCAGCAGCCTAGGACTAGCGGGAGGAGCAGGAAACATTCAGTACTTC. Together with reference TRBV15 and TRBJ2-4, the CDR3 gives the full variable domain: DAMVIQNPRYQVTQFGKPVTLSCSQTLNHNVMYWYQQKSSQAPKLLFHYYDKDFNNEADTPDNFQSRRPNTSFCFLDIRSPGLGDTAMYLCATSSLGLAGGAGNIQYFGAGTRLSVL.

This chain links TRBV2 with TRBJ1-1; D is unresolved. The CDR3 runs 14 residues. From germline, CDR1 is SNHLY and CDR2 FYNNEI. Trimming removed 5 bases from V and 3 bases from J, with 13 bases in between. CDR3 amino acids: CASSQDGWDTEAFF. The DNA for the CDR3 is TGTGCCAGCAGTCAGGACGGTTGGGACACTGAAGCTTTCTTT.

The chain's CDR3 is CASSIHLDGEQYF. CDR3 nucleotide sequence: TGTGCCAGCAGTATACACTTGGATGGCGAGCAGTACTTC. The J gene is TRBJ2-7, the V gene TRBV14; no definite D call. Per germline, CDR1 SGHDN and CDR2 FVKESK. The length of the CDR3 is 13 residues. V shed 6 bases and J shed 6 bases, with 15 bases lying between them. The whole variable domain, remainder taken from reference TRBV14 and TRBJ2-7, is EAGVTQFPSHSVIEKGQTVTLRCDPISGHDNLYWYRRVMGKEIKFLLHFVKESKQDESGMPNNRFLAERTGGTYSTLKVQPAELEDSGVYFCASSIHLDGEQYFGPGTRLTVT.

The chain links TRBV7-9 to TRBJ2-7, with 7 nucleotides matching TRBD1. This CDR3 is 16 amino acids long. J gave up 4 bases and V 5 bases, and 14 bases lay outside the gene matches. Germline V gene sequence: CDR1 SEHNR, CDR2 FQNEAQ (reference sequence). CDR3 region: CASSGPGQRASYEQYF. For the CDR3, the DNA is TGTGCCAGCAGCGGGCCGGGACAGCGAGCTTCTTACGAGCAGTACTTC.

This chain joins TRBV29-1 and TRBJ2-1; 8 bases line up with TRBD2. The junction had 11 bases not matched to a gene; V was cut back by 7 bases and J by 6 bases. The CDR3 sequence is 14 residues long. Germline lookup yields CDR1 SQVTM and CDR2 ANQGSEA. CDR3 amino acids: CSGGKAGGGNEQFF. The CDR3 DNA follows: TGCAGCGGAGGTAAGGCGGGAGGAGGCAATGAGCAGTTCTTC.

The chain recombines TRBV29-1 with TRBJ1-1; D is unclear. Germline CDR1 SQVTM, CDR2 ANQGSEA. CDR3 length equals 14 residues. Trimming cost V 4 bases and J 5 bases, with 17 bases left between them. CDR3 nucleotide sequence: TGCAGCGTTGGAACGGCCCGGGGAGGGACTGAAGCTTTCTTT. This codes for CSVGTARGGTEAFF.

The gene calls are TRBV7-9 and TRBJ1-5; 7 bases fit TRBD1. After removal of 3 bases from V and 10 bases from J, the junction contained 3 bases not matched to a gene. Germline CDR1 is SEHNR and CDR2 is FQNEAQ (reference sequence). The CDR3 is 12 amino acids. The chain's CDR3 is CASSFGDSPQHF. CDR3 bases: TGTGCCAGCAGCTTTGGGGACAGTCCCCAGCATTTT. Combining the CDR3 with reference TRBV7-9 and TRBJ1-5 gives the whole variable domain DTGVSQNPRHKITKRGQNVTFRCDPISEHNRLYWYRQTLGQGPEFLTYFQNEAQLEKSRLLSDRFSAERPKGSFSTLEIQRTEQGDSAMYLCASSFGDSPQHFGDGTRLSIL.

V usage is TRBV12-5 and J usage is TRBJ2-3; no reliable D call. This CDR3 spans 15 amino acids. V was pared by 4 bases and J by 4 bases, with 15 bases between. The germline CDR1 and CDR2 sequences are LGHNT and FRNRAP. This CDR3 reads CASGSITQQADTQYF. The CDR3, as DNA: TGTGCTAGTGGTTCCATCACTCAGCAGGCAGATACGCAGTATTTT. Together with reference TRBV12-5 and TRBJ2-3, the CDR3 gives the full variable domain: DARVTQTPRHKVTEMGQEVTMRCQPILGHNTVFWYRQTMMQGLELLAYFRNRAPLDDSGMPKDRFSAEMPDATLATLKIQPSEPRDSAVYFCASGSITQQADTQYFGPGTRLTVL.

This chain joins TRBV11-2 and TRBJ1-4, with 7 bases aligning to TRBD1. J gave up 6 bases and V 1 base, and 8 bases lay outside the gene matches. This CDR3 contains 16 residues. Germline CDR1 and CDR2: SGHAT and FQNNGV. The CDR3 loop reads CASSLVPGTVDEKLFF. The CDR3 DNA reads as TGTGCCAGCAGCTTAGTTCCGGGGACAGTAGATGAAAAACTGTTTTTT.

The chain combines TRBV5-4 with TRBJ1-1, with D perhaps TRBD1 (6 bases). The germline V gene encodes CDR1 SGHNT and CDR2 YYREEE (reference sequence). This CDR3 spans 14 amino acids. V was cut by 4 bases and J by 1 base, with 11 bases left in between. The CDR3 DNA follows: TGTGCCAGCAGCCTCCACAGGGCGAACACTGAAGCTTTCTTT. Translation gives CASSLHRANTEAFF.

V usage is TRBV19 and J usage is TRBJ2-7; D gene uncertain. There are 15 residues in the CDR3. V was cut by 5 bases and J by 0 bases, with 14 bases left in between. From germline, CDR1 is LNHDA and CDR2 SQIVND (reference sequence). CDR3 bases: TGTGCCAGTAGTCCCACGACTGACACCTCCTACGAGCAGTACTTC. Translation gives CASSPTTDTSYEQYF.

V and J are TRBV10-2 and TRBJ2-5; TRBD1 or TRBD2 may be the D gene (5 bases each). Trimming pared 7 bases from V and 4 bases from J, leaving 19 bases between. The V gene's germline CDR1 is WSHSY and CDR2 SAAADI. This CDR3 has 15 residues. In DNA form, the CDR3 reads TGCGCCAGCACCGAAATGGGGGTGGATGGAGAGACCCAGTACTTC. It encodes CASTEMGVDGETQYF.

The rearrangement uses TRBV4-1 and TRBJ2-7, with D tentatively TRBD1 (5 bases). The CDR3 sequence is 14 residues long. V lost 6 bases and J lost 2, with 14 bases in between. The V gene's germline CDR1 is MGHRA and CDR2 YSYEKL. In DNA, the CDR3 is TGCGCCAGCAGGACTCGGCAGGACACCTACGAGCAGTACTTC. It translates to CASRTRQDTYEQYF.

In DNA form, the CDR3 reads TGCGCCAGCAGCCAAGTACGGGACTATGGCTACACCTTC. Translation gives CASSQVRDYGYTF. The J gene is TRBJ1-2, the V gene TRBV4-1; no clear D. The V and J ends lost 1 base and 3 bases respectively, with 6 bases between them. Looked up from germline, CDR1 is MGHRA and CDR2 is YSYEKL. The CDR3 runs to 13 residues.

V is TRBV5-6 and J is TRBJ1-1; D gene ambiguous. The CDR3 is made up of 13 amino acids. CDR1 and CDR2 (germline): SGHDT, YYEEEE. V lost 1 base and J lost 3, with 7 bases in between. The CDR3 protein is CASSLNQYTEAFF. In nucleotides, the CDR3 is TGTGCCAGCAGCTTGAACCAATACACTGAAGCTTTCTTT.

The chain links TRBV4-3 to TRBJ2-1; 12 bases agree with TRBD2. Per the germline V gene, CDR1 is LGHNA and CDR2 is YSLEER. There are 15 residues in the CDR3. Unmatched junction bases numbered 4, after V lost 6 bases and J lost 4 bases. The CDR3 loop reads CASRAGLAGYNEQFF. CDR3 coding DNA: TGCGCCAGCAGGGCTGGACTAGCGGGATACAATGAGCAGTTCTTC.

V gene TRBV6-5 combines with J gene TRBJ2-1, with TRBD2 matching 8 bases. The V gene end was trimmed by 2 bases and the J gene end by 2 bases; junction bases not matched to a gene: 2. The CDR3 covers 15 residues. Germline V gene data show CDR1 as MNHEY and CDR2 as SVGAGI. This CDR3 is CASSYAGGPYNEQFF. CDR3 DNA sequence: TGTGCCAGCAGTTACGCGGGAGGACCCTACAATGAGCAGTTCTTC.

This chain uses TRBV2 with TRBJ2-1; D gene ambiguous. The CDR3 has 17 residues. V shed 5 bases and J shed 0 bases, with 17 bases lying between them. Per the germline V gene, CDR1 is SNHLY and CDR2 is FYNNEI. CDR3 loop: CASSLSTTVSSYNEQFF. The CDR3 DNA sequence: TGTGCCAGCAGTCTGAGCACTACAGTCAGCTCCTACAATGAGCAGTTCTTC. Filled out from reference TRBV2 and TRBJ2-1, the complete variable domain reads EPEVTQTPSHQVTQMGQEVILRCVPISNHLYFYWYRQILGQKVEFLVSFYNNEISEKSEIFDDQFSVERPDGSNFTLKIRSTKLEDSAMYFCASSLSTTVSSYNEQFFGPGTRLTVL.

This clone was detected once. The chain couples TRBV29-1 to TRBJ1-5; TRBD1 matches at 11 bases. CDR1 is SQVTM and CDR2 is ANQGSEA in the germline V gene. The CDR3 is 14 residues long. V lost 8 bases and J lost 4; bases outside the gene matches: 7. The CDR3 nucleotides are TGCAGCAGGGACCGGGACAGGGGGAATCAGCCCCAGCATTTT. It specifies CSRDRDRGNQPQHF. Drawing the rest from reference TRBV29-1 and TRBJ1-5, the complete variable domain is SAVISQKPSRDICQRGTSLTIQCQVDSQVTMMFWYRQQPGQSLTLIATANQGSEATYESGFVIDKFPISRPNLTFSTLTVSNMSPEDSSIYLCSRDRDRGNQPQHFGDGTRLSIL.

The chain employs TRBV7-3 and TRBJ1-5; 7 nucleotides align to TRBD1. CDR1 is SGHTA and CDR2 is FQGTGA in the germline V gene. Trimming removed 4 bases from V and 7 bases from J; junction bases left unmatched: 10. This CDR3 comprises 15 residues. The CDR3 DNA reads as TGTGCCAGCAGCTCGCGGACAGGTTTTGAACAGCCCCAGCATTTT. This encodes CASSSRTGFEQPQHF.

The chain combines TRBV7-3 with TRBJ1-1; D perhaps matches TRBD1 (6 bases). The ends were cut back, 2 bases at V and 2 bases at J, with 12 bases in the middle. Germline V lookup: CDR1 SGHTA, CDR2 FQGTGA. This CDR3 region has 15 residues. The CDR3 DNA follows: TGTGCCAGCAGCTTATCCCCAGGGGACAACACTGAAGCTTTCTTT. Amino acids: CASSLSPGDNTEAFF. The full variable domain, with the rest looked up from reference TRBV7-3 and TRBJ1-1, is GAGVSQTPSNKVTEKGKYVELRCDPISGHTALYWYRQSLGQGPEFLIYFQGTGAADDSGLPNDRFFAVRPEGSVSTLKIQRTERGDSAVYLCASSLSPGDNTEAFFGQGTRLTVV.

This clone was seen once. A junction end diverges from the germline sequence, so it may reflect a read error. The rearrangement joins TRBV4-3 to TRBJ2-7, with 9 nucleotides matching TRBD1. CDR3 length: 14 residues. Per the germline V gene, CDR1 is LGHNA and CDR2 is YSLEER. CDR3 loop: CASSQSDRGYEQHF. CDR3 nucleotide sequence: TGCGCCAGCAGCCAATCGGACAGGGGCTACGAGCAGCACTTC.

The rearrangement links TRBV7-8 to TRBJ2-6, with a weak D call TRBD2 (6 bases). V lost 3 bases to trimming and J lost 2 bases, with 23 bases between them. This CDR3 has 20 amino acids. Looked up from germline, CDR1 is SGHVS and CDR2 is FQNEAQ. Here the CDR3 reads CASSFAHRRVQAAGANVLTF. DNA for the CDR3: TGTGCCAGCAGCTTCGCGCATAGGAGGGTTCAGGCGGCTGGGGCCAACGTCCTGACTTTC.

The V and J genes are TRBV4-3 and TRBJ2-7; TRBD2 might be the D (5 bases). The CDR3 runs 14 residues. Germline loops: CDR1 LGHNA, CDR2 YSLEER. Trimming cost V 1 base and J 2 bases, with 9 bases left between them. This CDR3 is CASSQVEGTYEQYF. The CDR3 region has the DNA TGCGCCAGCAGCCAAGTCGAGGGAACCTACGAGCAGTACTTC.

In its sample, this clone was seen a few times. The chain combines TRBV5-8 with TRBJ2-7, with D possibly being TRBD1 (5 bases). Between the trimmed V and J ends, which lost 1 base and 2 bases, there was a span of 10 bases. Germline CDR1 reads SGHTS; CDR2 reads YDEGEE. The CDR3 spans 14 residues. This CDR3 reads CASSLPGWPYEQYF. The CDR3 nucleotides are TGTGCCAGCAGCTTGCCAGGGTGGCCCTACGAGCAGTACTTC.